Listed below are T cell receptor beta chains from one sample, sequenced in a study of blood T cells in healthy people across ages. TCRdb processed the 5' RACE reads anew with MiXCR; each CDR3 protein has one entry. The table has just over 800,000 distinct CDR3 sequences, less than 80% seen once; the top ten hold 25% to 35%. The sample taken for sequencing was blood. The receptors come from a man aged 25 to 40 in good health. Each CDR3 is given with its conserved first and last residue. A D gene is named only where the DNA matches it firmly. Clone size is given for some rows only: seen once, a few or many times, or a class if the clone is expanded.

V	size	J	length	D	CDR3	DNA
TRBV28	.	TRBJ2-5	15	.	CASSPRPAYQETQYF	TGTGCCAGCAGCCCTAGGCCCGCGTACCAAGAGACCCAGTACTTC
TRBV4-2	.	TRBJ1-4	14	.	CASSQTEGGRKLFF	TGTGCCAGCAGCCAGACGGAGGGGGGCCGAAAACTGTTTTTT
TRBV7-9	.	TRBJ2-5	14	.	CASSPYGLQETQYF	TGTGCCAGCAGCCCCTACGGGCTCCAAGAGACCCAGTACTTC
TRBV10-3	once	TRBJ1-2	14	.	CAISEQRLGYGYTF	TGTGCCATCAGTGAACAGAGGCTCGGCTATGGCTACACCTTC
TRBV2	few	TRBJ2-7	13	TRBD1	CASTVGQPYEQYF	TGTGCCAGCACCGTGGGACAGCCCTACGAGCAGTACTTC
TRBV2	.	TRBJ2-2	13	.	CAANRGGTGELFF	TGTGCCGCTAACAGGGGGGGCACCGGGGAGCTGTTTTTT
TRBV4-2	.	TRBJ1-1	16	.	CASSQDPSNPAGEAFF	TGTGCCAGCAGCCAAGATCCGAGCAACCCAGCGGGTGAAGCTTTCTTT
TRBV4-3	.	TRBJ1-6	16	TRBD1	CASSLQGAGLNSPLHF	TGCGCCAGCAGCCTACAGGGGGCGGGTTTGAATTCACCCCTCCACTTT
TRBV25-1	.	TRBJ2-3	14	TRBD2	CASSGRGGVDTQYF	TGTGCCAGCAGTGGCCGGGGGGGGGTAGATACGCAGTATTTT
TRBV12-3/TRBV12-4	.	TRBJ2-3	16	TRBD1	CASSRYGQGVTDTQYF	TGTGCCAGCAGTAGATATGGACAGGGCGTCACAGATACGCAGTATTTT
TRBV20-1	many	TRBJ2-5	17	TRBD2	CSARAGTSGARRETQYF	TGCAGTGCTAGAGCAGGAACTAGCGGGGCTCGGAGGGAGACCCAGTACTTC
TRBV28	few	TRBJ2-1	15	.	CASRGAGSGYNEQFF	TGTGCCAGCAGGGGAGCGGGTAGCGGATACAATGAGCAGTTCTTC
TRBV20-1	few	TRBJ1-5	17	.	CSARSYPRQGFNQPQHF	TGCAGTGCTAGATCCTACCCCCGGCAGGGGTTCAATCAGCCCCAGCATTTT
TRBV29-1	few	TRBJ2-7	14	TRBD1	CSVRGQGVTYEQYF	TGCAGCGTACGGGGACAGGGGGTAACCTACGAGCAGTACTTC
TRBV7-3	.	TRBJ2-3	14	.	CASSRNGGEDTQYF	TGTGCCAGCAGCCGAAACGGGGGTGAAGATACGCAGTATTTT
TRBV15	few	TRBJ2-5	12	.	CATSRPQETQYF	TGTGCCACCAGCAGACCTCAAGAGACCCAGTACTTC
TRBV9	.	TRBJ2-7	15	.	CASSEGSARSYEQYF	TGTGCCAGCAGCGAGGGCAGCGCGCGGTCCTACGAGCAGTACTTC
TRBV11-3	few	TRBJ2-7	14	.	CASSKGKGTYEQYF	TGTGCCAGCAGCAAGGGTAAGGGTACGTACGAGCAGTACTTC
TRBV7-8	.	TRBJ2-1	15	TRBD2	CASSFTSGGLNEQFF	TGTGCCAGCAGCTTTACTAGCGGGGGGTTGAATGAGCAGTTCTTC
TRBV27	.	TRBJ2-7	14	TRBD1	CASSTSRDRVEQYF	TGTGCCAGCAGCACCTCTCGGGACAGGGTCGAGCAGTACTTC
TRBV4-3	.	TRBJ1-2	15	TRBD1	CASSQDPGGARGYTF	TGCGCCAGCAGCCAAGATCCAGGGGGCGCGCGGGGCTACACCTTC
TRBV5-6	once	TRBJ1-6	16	TRBD1	CASSLGQGGGNSPLHF	TGTGCCAGCAGCCTGGGACAGGGGGGAGGAAATTCACCCCTCCACTTT
TRBV9	few	TRBJ1-6	16	.	CASSAAGVVRNSPLHF	TGTGCCAGCAGCGCCGCGGGAGTGGTGCGGAATTCACCCCTCCACTTT
TRBV15	.	TRBJ2-3	15	.	CATGGSGLVPAAQYF	TGTGCCACTGGCGGATCGGGTTTGGTGCCAGCGGCGCAGTATTTT
TRBV6-2/TRBV6-3	.	TRBJ2-4	16	TRBD2	CASSDPRRGGTYEQYF	TGTGCCAGCAGTGATCCAAGACGGGGGGGAACCTATGAGCAGTACTTC
TRBV5-6	.	TRBJ1-5	17	.	CASSLRRGGQGNQPQHF	TGTGCCAGCAGCTTGCGGAGGGGGGGGCAAGGCAATCAGCCCCAGCATTTT
TRBV20-1	.	TRBJ1-2	11	.	CSATTGYGYTF	TGCAGTGCTACCACGGGCTATGGCTACACCTTC
TRBV7-2	many	TRBJ2-1	15	.	CASSWVKSSYNEQFF	TGTGCCAGCAGCTGGGTCAAGAGCTCCTACAATGAGCAGTTCTTC
TRBV7-9	.	TRBJ2-1	14	.	CASSLRRQYNEQFF	TGTGCCAGCAGCTTAAGGCGTCAGTACAATGAGCAGTTCTTC
TRBV2	.	TRBJ1-5	16	.	CASSKFGTLRNQPQHF	TGTGCCAGCAGTAAATTCGGGACCCTTAGGAATCAGCCCCAGCATTTT
TRBV20-1	few	TRBJ2-1	12	TRBD1	CSQGARDNEQFF	TGCAGTCAGGGGGCCCGGGACAATGAGCAGTTCTTC
TRBV10-3	.	TRBJ2-1	12	.	CAISGGFNEQFF	TGTGCCATCAGTGGAGGGTTTAATGAGCAGTTCTTC
TRBV12-3/TRBV12-4	.	TRBJ2-7	14	TRBD1	CASTVGQGFDEQYF	TGTGCCAGCACTGTCGGACAGGGTTTCGACGAGCAGTACTTC
TRBV20-1	.	TRBJ1-4	13	.	CSARGADSGKLFF	TGCAGTGCTAGAGGGGCCGACTCGGGAAAACTGTTTTTT
TRBV2	.	TRBJ2-3	16	.	CASSDMSGTSTDTQYF	TGTGCCAGCAGTGATATGTCCGGGACAAGCACAGATACGCAGTATTTT
TRBV11-2	once	TRBJ2-1	15	.	CASSLEIGTYNEQFF	TGTGCCAGCAGCTTAGAGATAGGGACCTACAATGAGCAGTTCTTC
TRBV20-1	.	TRBJ2-5	15	TRBD1	CSAEAGQGGQETQYF	TGCAGTGCAGAAGCCGGACAGGGGGGTCAAGAGACCCAGTACTTC
TRBV4-3	.	TRBJ1-2	18	.	CASSQVRGAGEVNYGYTF	TGCGCCAGCAGCCAAGTACGCGGGGCAGGCGAAGTTAACTATGGCTACACCTTC
TRBV7-9	.	TRBJ2-2	12	.	CASSVPLRELFF	TGTGCCAGCAGCGTCCCCTTAAGGGAGCTGTTTTTT
TRBV20-1	few	TRBJ1-5	13	.	CSAREGGRQPQHF	TGCAGTGCTAGAGAGGGGGGGAGGCAGCCCCAGCATTTT